This T cell receptor beta chain was documented in a study of cytomegalovirus exposure and HLA in healthy donors. Whole-study findings and limits: Per published reports, the classifier diagnosed cytomegalovirus status with high specificity and sensitivity.

A word on this clone: Its target is not known.

PCR employed 60 Vbeta and 13 Jbeta primers. The protocol was immunoSEQ multiplex PCR, while the TCRdb copy is restricted to in-frame clones and leaves out a portion. This table holds about 140,000 clones, around 82% found once. The sequence was obtained from a man between 18 and 35 years old in good health and CMV-seropositive. The sequencing sample was made of PBMCs.

The CDR3: CASTVAGASTDTQYF. The CDR3 nucleotides are TGTGCCAGCACCGTAGCGGGAGCGAGCACAGATACGCAGTATTTT. The rearrangement joins TRBV6-5 to TRBJ2-3, with 9 bases aligning to TRBD2. The CDR3 length is 15 residues. With V trimmed by 7 bases and J by 0 bases, 5 bases remained unmatched. Germline CDR1 MNHEY, CDR2 SVGAGI.